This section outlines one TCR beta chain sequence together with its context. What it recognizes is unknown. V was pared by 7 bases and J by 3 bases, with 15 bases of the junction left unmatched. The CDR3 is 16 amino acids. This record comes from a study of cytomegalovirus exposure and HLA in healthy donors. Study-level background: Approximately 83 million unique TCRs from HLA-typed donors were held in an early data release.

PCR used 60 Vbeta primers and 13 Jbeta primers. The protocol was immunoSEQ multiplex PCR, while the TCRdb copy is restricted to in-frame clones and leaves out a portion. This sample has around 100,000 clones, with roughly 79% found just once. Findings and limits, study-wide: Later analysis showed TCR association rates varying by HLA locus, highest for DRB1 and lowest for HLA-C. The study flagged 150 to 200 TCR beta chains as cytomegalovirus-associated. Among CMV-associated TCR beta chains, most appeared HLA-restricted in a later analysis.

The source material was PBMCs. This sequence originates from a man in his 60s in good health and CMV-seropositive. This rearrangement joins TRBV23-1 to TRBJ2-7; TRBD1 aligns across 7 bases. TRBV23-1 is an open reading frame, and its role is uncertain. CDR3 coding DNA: TGCGCCAGCAATCATATCCCGGGACAGTGGGACTACGAGCAGTACTTC. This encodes CASNHIPGQWDYEQYF.